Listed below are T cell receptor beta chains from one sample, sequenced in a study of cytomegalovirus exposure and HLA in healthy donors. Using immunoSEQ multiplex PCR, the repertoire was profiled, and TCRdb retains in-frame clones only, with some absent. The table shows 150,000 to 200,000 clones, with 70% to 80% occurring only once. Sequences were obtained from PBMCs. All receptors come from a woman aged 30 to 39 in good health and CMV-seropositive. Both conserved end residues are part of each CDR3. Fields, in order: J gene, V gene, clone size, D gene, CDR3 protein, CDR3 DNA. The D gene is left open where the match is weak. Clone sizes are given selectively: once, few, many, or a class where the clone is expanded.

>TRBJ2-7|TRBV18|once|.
CASSRYLPKGGYEQYF
TGTGCCAGCTCACGGTATCTGCCCAAAGGAGGCTACGAGCAGTACTTC
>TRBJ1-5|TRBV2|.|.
CASSERSRGQPQHF
TGTGCCAGCAGTGAAAGGTCCCGGGGACAGCCCCAGCATTTT
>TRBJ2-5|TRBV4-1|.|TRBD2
CASSQDRIASGFGETQYF
TGCGCCAGCAGCCAAGATAGGATAGCTAGCGGGTTTGGGGAGACCCAGTACTTC
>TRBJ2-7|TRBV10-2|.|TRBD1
CASSEGLRQGSSYEQYF
TGCGCCAGCAGTGAAGGGCTAAGACAGGGGAGTTCCTACGAGCAGTACTTC
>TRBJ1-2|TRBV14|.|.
CASSQDMWSGYTF
TGTGCCAGCAGCCAAGACATGTGGAGTGGCTACACCTTC
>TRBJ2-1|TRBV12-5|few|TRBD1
CASGSGQPSYNEQFF
TGTGCTAGTGGTTCGGGACAGCCCAGCTACAATGAGCAGTTCTTC
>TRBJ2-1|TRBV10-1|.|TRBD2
CASSREGEQFF
TGCGCCAGCAGCCGGGAGGGAGAGCAGTTCTTC
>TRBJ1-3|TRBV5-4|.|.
CASSLTGWRNTIYF
TGTGCCAGCAGCTTGACAGGGTGGCGAAACACCATATATTTT
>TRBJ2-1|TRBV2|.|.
CASSAPNEQFF
TGTGCCAGCAGTGCCCCTAATGAGCAGTTCTTC
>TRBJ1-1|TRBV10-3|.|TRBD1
CAISEQGVGTEAFF
TGTGCCATCAGTGAACAGGGGGTCGGAACTGAAGCTTTCTTT
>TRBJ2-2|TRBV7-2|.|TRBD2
CASSPRPGLASGELFF
TGTGCCAGCAGCCCCAGACCGGGACTAGCCAGCGGGGAGCTGTTTTTT
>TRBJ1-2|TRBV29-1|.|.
CSVERRSYGYTF
TGCAGCGTTGAACGGCGGAGCTATGGCTACACCTTC
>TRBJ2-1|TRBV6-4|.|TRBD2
CASSDTSGSHNEQFF
TGTGCCAGCAGTGACACTAGCGGGAGCCACAATGAGCAGTTCTTC
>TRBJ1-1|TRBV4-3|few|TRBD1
CASSQLTGTEAFF
TGCGCCAGCAGCCAATTGACAGGGACTGAAGCTTTCTTT
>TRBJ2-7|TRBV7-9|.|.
CASSLGGPGDEQYF
TGTGCCAGCAGCTTAGGGGGGCCAGGGGACGAGCAGTACTTC
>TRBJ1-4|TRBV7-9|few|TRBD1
CASSYKTGGDEKLFF
TGTGCCAGCAGCTATAAGACAGGGGGGGATGAAAAACTGTTTTTT
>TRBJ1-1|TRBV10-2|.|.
CASSYDYLGADTEAFF
TGCGCCAGCAGTTATGATTACCTGGGGGCTGACACTGAAGCTTTCTTT
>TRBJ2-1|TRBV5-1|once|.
CASSYSTAPEQFF
TGCGCCAGCAGCTACTCTACAGCCCCAGAGCAGTTCTTC
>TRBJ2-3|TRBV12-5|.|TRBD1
CASGLGTQGAWADTQYF
TGTGCTAGTGGTTTGGGAACGCAGGGGGCTTGGGCAGATACGCAGTATTTT
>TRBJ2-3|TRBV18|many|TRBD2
CASSLGLAGGRSTDTQYF
TGTGCCAGCTCTCTAGGACTAGCGGGGGGCCGCAGCACAGATACGCAGTATTTT
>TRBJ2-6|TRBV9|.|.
CASSVSSGAGANVLTF
TGTGCCAGCAGCGTCAGTAGTGGGGCCGGGGCCAACGTCCTGACTTTC
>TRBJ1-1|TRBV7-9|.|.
CSSSLGGTPRGTEAFF
TGTTCCAGCAGCTTAGGAGGGACACCACGGGGCACTGAAGCTTTCTTT
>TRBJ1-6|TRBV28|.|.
CASSPGGLGGPNNSPLHF
TGTGCCAGCAGTCCCGGGGGTCTGGGTGGGCCTAATAATTCACCCCTCCACTTT
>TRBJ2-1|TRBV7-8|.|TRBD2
CASSLAGGTGHNEQFF
TGTGCCAGCAGCTTAGCCGGGGGGACTGGCCACAATGAGCAGTTCTTC
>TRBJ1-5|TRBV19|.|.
CASSILLGGDQPQHF
TGTGCCAGTAGTATTCTCCTCGGGGGAGATCAGCCCCAGCATTTT
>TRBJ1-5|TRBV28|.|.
CASSLSMTYYQPQHF
TGTGCCAGCAGTTTATCCATGACATACTATCAGCCCCAGCATTTT
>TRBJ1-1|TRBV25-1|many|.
CASSEQQGNTEAFF
TGTGCCAGCAGTGAGCAACAGGGGAACACTGAAGCTTTCTTT
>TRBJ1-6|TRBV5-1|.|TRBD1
CASSRRGVPGTGDSPLHF
TGCGCCAGCAGCCGCCGGGGTGTTCCCGGGACAGGGGATTCACCCCTCCACTTT
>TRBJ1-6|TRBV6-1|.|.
CASSEVQAPYSPLHF
TGTGCCAGCAGTGAAGTCCAGGCCCCTTATTCACCCCTCCACTTT
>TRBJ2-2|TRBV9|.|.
CASSVAFAGELFF
TGTGCCAGCAGCGTAGCTTTCGCCGGGGAGCTGTTTTTT
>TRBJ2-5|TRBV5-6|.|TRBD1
CASSQTGTQETQYF
TGTGCCAGCAGCCAGACAGGGACGCAAGAGACCCAGTACTTC
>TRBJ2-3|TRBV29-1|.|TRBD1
CSVVRDRGTDTQYF
TGCAGCGTTGTCCGGGACAGGGGTACAGATACGCAGTATTTT
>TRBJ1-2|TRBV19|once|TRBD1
CASSRGQGPGYTF
TGTGCCAGTAGTAGAGGACAGGGGCCTGGCTACACCTTC
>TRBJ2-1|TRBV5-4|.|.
CASSLDRGQYNEQFF
TGTGCCAGCAGCTTGGACCGAGGACAGTACAATGAGCAGTTCTTC
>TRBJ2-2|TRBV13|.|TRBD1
CASSGTDRGRGTGELFF
TGTGCCAGCAGTGGGACGGACAGGGGAAGAGGTACCGGGGAGCTGTTTTTT
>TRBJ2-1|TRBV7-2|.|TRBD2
CASSLGSGISYNEQFF
TGTGCCAGCAGCTTGGGAAGCGGGATCTCCTACAATGAGCAGTTCTTC
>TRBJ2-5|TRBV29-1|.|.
CSVGLGAQETQYF
TGCAGCGTTGGCCTGGGGGCCCAAGAGACCCAGTACTTC
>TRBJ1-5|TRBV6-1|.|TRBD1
CASSEARTGAQHF
TGTGCCAGCAGTGAGGCACGGACAGGGGCCCAGCATTTT
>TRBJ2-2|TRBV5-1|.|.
CASSLGRGDTGELFF
TGCGCCAGCAGCTTGGGCAGGGGGGACACCGGGGAGCTGTTTTTT
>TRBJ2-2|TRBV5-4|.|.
CASSPLGGAGELFF
TGTGCCAGCAGCCCACTTGGAGGGGCCGGGGAGCTGTTTTTT
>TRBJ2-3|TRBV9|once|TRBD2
CASSELAGRTDTQYF
TGTGCCAGCAGCGAACTAGCGGGGCGCACAGATACGCAGTATTTT
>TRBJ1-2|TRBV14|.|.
CASSQTGYRGYTF
TGTGCCAGCAGCCAAACAGGGTACCGTGGCTACACCTTC
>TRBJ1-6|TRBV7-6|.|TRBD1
CASSPGTGAPLHF
TGTGCCAGCAGCCCAGGGACAGGAGCACCCCTCCACTTT
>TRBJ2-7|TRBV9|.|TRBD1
CASSLGDSELYEQYF
TGTGCCAGCAGCCTGGGGGACAGTGAACTCTACGAGCAGTACTTC
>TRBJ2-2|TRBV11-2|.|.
CASSLTPGELFF
TGTGCCAGCAGCCTGACTCCCGGGGAGCTGTTTTTT
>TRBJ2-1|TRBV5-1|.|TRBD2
CASNAPGSGIAGGRGSYNEQFF
TGCGCCAGCAACGCCCCCGGGTCTGGGATAGCGGGGGGCCGGGGTTCCTACAATGAGCAGTTCTTC
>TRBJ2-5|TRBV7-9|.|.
CASSPSGETQYF
TGTGCCAGCAGCCCCTCCGGGGAGACCCAGTACTTC
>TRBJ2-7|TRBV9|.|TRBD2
CASSPGRAAMSYEQYF
TGTGCCAGCAGCCCCGGGAGGGCAGCTATGTCCTACGAGCAGTACTTC